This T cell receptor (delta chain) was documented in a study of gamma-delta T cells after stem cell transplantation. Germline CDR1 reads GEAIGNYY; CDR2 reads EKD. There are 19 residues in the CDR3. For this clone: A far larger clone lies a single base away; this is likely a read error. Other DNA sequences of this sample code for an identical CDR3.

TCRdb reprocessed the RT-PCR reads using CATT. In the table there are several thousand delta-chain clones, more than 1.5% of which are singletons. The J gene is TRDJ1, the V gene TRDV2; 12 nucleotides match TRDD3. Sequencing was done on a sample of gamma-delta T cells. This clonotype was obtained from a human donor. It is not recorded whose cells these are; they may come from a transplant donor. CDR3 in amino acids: CACDPVLGDTQLYTDKLIF. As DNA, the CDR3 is TGTGCCTGTGACCCGGTACTGGGGGATACACAGTTGTACACTGATAAACTCATCTTT.